The clone carrying this T cell receptor (beta chain) has at least ten counts. Its target is unknown. This sample was taken from a study of human T cells and chemical hapten exposure. Study details: 0.01% DPC was applied to the upper back in patch tests, which were read at 6 days. Whole-study results and caveats: A positive correlation with patch test score was shown by PT1 expanded TCR counts.

Time point described: patch test 2, 6 weeks after DPC sensitization. Treatment in this sample: therapeutic diphenylcyclopropenone sensitization with weekly scalp DPC. The starting material, unfractionated whole blood, was used for total RNA extraction. Trimming took 6 bases from V and 7 from J, leaving 10 bases between them. CDR1 and CDR2 (germline): MDHEN, SYDVKM. This CDR3 is 12 amino acids long. In TCRdb, the RACE reads were re-called with MiXCR into one record per CDR3 protein. Found here are about 78,000 distinct CDR3 sequences, roughly 8.5% of them singletons; the top ten hold around 3%. The input for sequencing was whole blood, taken in connection with sensitization to the hapten diphenylcyclopropenone (DPC). The rearrangement uses TRBV28 and TRBJ1-5; D uncertain. The sequence was collected from a woman aged 45-65 years with alopecia areata. Some clones in this sample may be carry-over from other donors' samples. CDR3 loop: CASSAARQPQHF. CDR3 coding DNA: TGTGCCAGCAGCGCGGCCAGGCAGCCCCAGCATTTT.